Shown below are 15 T cell receptor beta chains from a single sample sequenced in a study of cytomegalovirus exposure and HLA in healthy donors. Both 60 Vbeta primers and 13 Jbeta primers went into the PCR. The assay was immunoSEQ multiplex PCR, and TCRdb's table has in-frame clones only and misses some. The table has 150,000 to 190,000 clones, about 68% seen once; the top ten hold approximately 1.3%. The sample taken for sequencing was PBMCs. The receptors derive from a man aged 18 to 30 in good health and CMV-seronegative.

This chain uses TRBV2 with TRBJ2-5, with 9 positions matching TRBD1. The CDR3 consists of 13 residues. Germline V gene data show CDR1 as SNHLY and CDR2 as FYNNEI. Trimming cost V 6 bases and J 2 bases; bases outside gene matches: 1. The CDR3 coding sequence is TGTGCCAGCAGGGGGACAGGGCAAGAGACCCAGTACTTC. This translates into CASRGTGQETQYF.

The rearrangement joins TRBV7-9 to TRBJ2-1, with D maybe TRBD2 (6 bases). The germline V gene has CDR1 SEHNR and CDR2 FQNEAQ (reference sequence). With 11 bases removed from V and 6 bases from J, the gap between germline ends came to 17 bases. The length of the CDR3 is 13 residues. The CDR3 sequence: CAGWREPLNEQFF. CDR3 sequence (DNA): TGTGCCGGGTGGCGGGAACCTCTCAATGAGCAGTTCTTC.

This chain connects TRBV28 to TRBJ2-1, with D perhaps TRBD2 (5 bases). The germline CDR1 and CDR2 sequences are MDHEN and SYDVKM. This CDR3 contains 13 residues. V shed 6 bases and J shed 4 bases, with 10 bases lying between them. The CDR3 DNA reads TGTGCCAGCAGGCCAAAGCGGTACAATGAGCAGTTCTTC. This encodes CASRPKRYNEQFF.

The chain carries TRBV9 and TRBJ2-3; possibly TRBD1 for D (6 bases). Germline V gives CDR1 SGDLS, CDR2 YYNGEE. The germline V and J ends were trimmed by 7 bases and 2 bases, with 17 bases remaining between them. The CDR3 extends over 15 amino acids. The CDR3 coding sequence is TGTGCCAGCCACGAGGGGGTAGCTGACACAGATACGCAGTATTTT. It encodes CASHEGVADTDTQYF. Combining the CDR3 with reference TRBV9 and TRBJ2-3 gives the whole variable domain DSGVTQTPKHLITATGQRVTLRCSPRSGDLSVYWYQQSLDQGLQFLIQYYNGEERAKGNILERFSAQQFPDLHSELNLSSLELGDSALYFCASHEGVADTDTQYFGPGTRLTVL.

This clone was counted between two and nine times. The chain carries TRBV7-9 and TRBJ1-2; D is unresolved. Germline V gives CDR1 SEHNR, CDR2 FQNEAQ (reference sequence). V was pared by 1 base and J by 3 bases, with 15 bases between. CDR3 size: 16 residues. CDR3 amino acids: CASSLEGREWDYGYTF. The DNA for the CDR3 is TGTGCCAGCAGCTTAGAAGGGAGGGAATGGGACTATGGCTACACCTTC.

This clone was seen more than once but under ten times. The rearrangement uses TRBV27 and TRBJ2-3; 9 bases map to TRBD1. This CDR3 contains 15 residues. Germline V gene lookup returns CDR1 MNHEY and CDR2 SMNVEV (reference sequence). V lost 7 bases and J lost 4; bases outside the gene matches: 9. CDR3 amino acids: CASIKGTGLPDTQYF. The DNA for the CDR3 is TGTGCCAGCATCAAAGGGACAGGGCTCCCAGATACGCAGTATTTT.

The chain couples TRBV10-3 to TRBJ2-1; 9 bases are shared with TRBD2. Trimming took 2 bases from V and 5 from J; bases not matched to a gene: 4. This CDR3 is built from 15 residues. Germline V gives CDR1 ENHRY, CDR2 SYGVKD. The CDR3 DNA reads as TGTGCCATCAGTGAGCTAGCGGGATCCCACAATGAGCAGTTCTTC. It yields the protein CAISELAGSHNEQFF.

The chain has TRBV5-4 and TRBJ2-5, with 7 positions matching TRBD2. The last part of the DNA fits TRBJ2-7 better; the J call may be wrong. This CDR3 comprises 14 residues. Germline-derived CDR1 and CDR2 are SGHNT and YYREEE (reference sequence). The DNA for the CDR3 is TGTGCCAGCAGCGCTAGCGGCCAGGCCTACGAGCAGTACTTC. Amino acids: CASSASGQAYEQYF.

This clone occurred once. The chain couples TRBV6-1 to TRBJ2-7, with 9 bases that match TRBD2. V shed 2 bases, J shed 9 bases, and the junction held 8 bases outside the gene matches. CDR1 is MNHNS and CDR2 is SASEGT in the germline V gene. The CDR3 has 14 amino acids. CDR3 in DNA: TGTGCCAGCAGTGAACGGGGCGGGAGGGCCTGGCAGTACTTC. It is translated as CASSERGGRAWQYF.

The V call is TRBV7-9, the J call TRBJ2-4; 14 bases map to TRBD2. The CDR3 is made up of 19 amino acids. Trimming removed 1 base from V and 3 bases from J; junction bases left unmatched: 8. Per germline, CDR1 SEHNR and CDR2 FQNEAQ (reference sequence). CDR3 sequence (DNA): TGTGCCAGCAGCTTAGAGGTGACTAGCGGGAGGGAGGTCAAAAACATTCAGTACTTC. It encodes CASSLEVTSGREVKNIQYF.

The gene calls are TRBV4-3 and TRBJ2-1; TRBD2 is a possible D gene (6 bases). V lost 4 bases and J lost 1, with 11 bases in between. Germline V gene lookup returns CDR1 LGHNA and CDR2 YSLEER. The CDR3 runs to 15 residues. The CDR3 DNA reads as TGCGCCAGCAGCCCCCGGGGGAGGTCCTACAATGAGCAGTTCTTC. This translates into CASSPRGRSYNEQFF.

This chain connects TRBV27 to TRBJ2-1, with 7 bases lining up with TRBD2. The CDR3 covers 13 residues. The trim removed 5 bases at V and 9 bases at J, leaving 7 bases unmatched. Germline V gene lookup returns CDR1 MNHEY and CDR2 SMNVEV (reference sequence). The CDR3 loop reads CASSPSWEGEQFF. The CDR3, as DNA: TGTGCCAGCAGTCCCTCCTGGGAGGGTGAGCAGTTCTTC.

The rearrangement uses TRBV14 and TRBJ2-1; 11 nucleotides align to TRBD2. V trimming: 4 bases; J trimming: 8 bases; junction bases outside the gene matches: 13. From germline, CDR1 is SGHDN and CDR2 FVKESK. The length of the CDR3 is 17 residues. In DNA form, the CDR3 reads TGTGCCAGCAGCCCCGGAAGGGAGACTAGCGGGATAGATGAGCAGTTCTTC. Translating it yields CASSPGRETSGIDEQFF.

The V and J genes are TRBV19 and TRBJ1-2; D perhaps matches TRBD1 (6 bases). The CDR3 contains 15 residues. Per germline, CDR1 LNHDA and CDR2 SQIVND (reference sequence). Between the trimmed V and J ends, which lost 3 bases and 0 bases, there was a span of 11 bases. The CDR3 region has the DNA TGTGCCAGTAGTATTCTGTGGACAGCTAACTATGGCTACACCTTC. It codes for CASSILWTANYGYTF.

The chain links TRBV5-5 to TRBJ2-4, with a tentative D call TRBD1 (6 bases). Germline CDR1 is SGHKS and CDR2 is YYEKEE (reference sequence). V gave up 2 bases and J gave up 7 bases, with 13 bases separating them. The CDR3 has 14 residues. The CDR3: CASSLHRDQNIQYF. The CDR3, as DNA: TGTGCCAGCAGCTTACACAGGGATCAGAACATTCAGTACTTC.